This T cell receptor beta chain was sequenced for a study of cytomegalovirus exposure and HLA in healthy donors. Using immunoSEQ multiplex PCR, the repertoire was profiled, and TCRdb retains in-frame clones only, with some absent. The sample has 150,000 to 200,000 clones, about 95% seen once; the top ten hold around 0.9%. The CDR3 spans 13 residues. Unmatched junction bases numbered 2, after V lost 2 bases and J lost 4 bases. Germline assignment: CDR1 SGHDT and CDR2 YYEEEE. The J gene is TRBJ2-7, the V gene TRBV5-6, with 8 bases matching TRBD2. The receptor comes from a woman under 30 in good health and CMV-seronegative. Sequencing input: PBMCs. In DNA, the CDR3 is TGTGCCAGCAGCTTCGGGACTAGGTACGAGCAGTACTTC. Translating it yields CASSFGTRYEQYF.